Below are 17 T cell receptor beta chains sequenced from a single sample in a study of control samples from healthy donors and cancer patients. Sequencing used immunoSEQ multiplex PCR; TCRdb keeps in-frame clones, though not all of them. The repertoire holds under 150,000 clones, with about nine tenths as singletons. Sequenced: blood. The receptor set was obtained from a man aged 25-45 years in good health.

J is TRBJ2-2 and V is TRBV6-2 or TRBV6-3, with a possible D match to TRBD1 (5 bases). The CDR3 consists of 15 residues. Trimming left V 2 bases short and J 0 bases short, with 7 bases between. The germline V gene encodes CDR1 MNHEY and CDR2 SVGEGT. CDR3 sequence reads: CASSYDRSNTGELFF. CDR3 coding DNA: TGTGCCAGCAGTTACGACAGATCGAACACCGGGGAGCTGTTTTTT.

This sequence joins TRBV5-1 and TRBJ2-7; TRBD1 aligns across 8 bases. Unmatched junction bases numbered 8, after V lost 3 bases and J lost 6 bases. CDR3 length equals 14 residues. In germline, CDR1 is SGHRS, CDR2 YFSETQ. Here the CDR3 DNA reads TGCGCCAGCAGCTACGGACAGGGTACTTCCGAGCAGTACTTC. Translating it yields CASSYGQGTSEQYF.

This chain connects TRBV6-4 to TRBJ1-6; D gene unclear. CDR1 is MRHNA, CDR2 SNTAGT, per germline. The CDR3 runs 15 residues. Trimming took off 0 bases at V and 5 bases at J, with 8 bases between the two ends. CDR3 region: CASSDSGLNNSPLHF. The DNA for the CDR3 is TGTGCCAGCAGTGACTCTGGCCTAAATAATTCACCCCTCCACTTT.

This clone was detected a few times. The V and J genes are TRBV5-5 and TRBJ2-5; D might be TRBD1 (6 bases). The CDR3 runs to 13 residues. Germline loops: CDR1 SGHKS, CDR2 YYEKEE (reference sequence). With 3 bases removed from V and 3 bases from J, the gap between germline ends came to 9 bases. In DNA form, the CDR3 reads TGTGCCAGCAGCTCCCCAGGGGAAGAGACCCAGTACTTC. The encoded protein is CASSSPGEETQYF.

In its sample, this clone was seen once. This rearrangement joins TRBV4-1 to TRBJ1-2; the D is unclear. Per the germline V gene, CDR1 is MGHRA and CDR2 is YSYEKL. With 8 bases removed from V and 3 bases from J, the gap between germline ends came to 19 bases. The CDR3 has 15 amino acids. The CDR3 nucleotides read TGCGCCAGCGGCCTGGCCCCCCAAACGGACTATGGCTACACCTTC. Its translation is CASGLAPQTDYGYTF.

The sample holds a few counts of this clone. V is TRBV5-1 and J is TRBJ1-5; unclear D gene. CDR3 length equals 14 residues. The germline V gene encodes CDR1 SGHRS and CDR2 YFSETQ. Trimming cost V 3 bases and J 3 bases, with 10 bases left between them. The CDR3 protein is CASSSNPNNQPQHF. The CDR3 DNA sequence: TGCGCCAGCAGCTCCAACCCGAACAATCAGCCCCAGCATTTT.

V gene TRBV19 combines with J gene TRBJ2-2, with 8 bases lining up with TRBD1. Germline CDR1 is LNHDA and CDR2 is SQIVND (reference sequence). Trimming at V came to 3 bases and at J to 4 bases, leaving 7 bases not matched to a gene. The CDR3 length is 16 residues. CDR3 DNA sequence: TGTGCCAGTAGTATCCAGGGGGCGCGCGGCACCGGGGAGCTGTTTTTT. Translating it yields CASSIQGARGTGELFF.

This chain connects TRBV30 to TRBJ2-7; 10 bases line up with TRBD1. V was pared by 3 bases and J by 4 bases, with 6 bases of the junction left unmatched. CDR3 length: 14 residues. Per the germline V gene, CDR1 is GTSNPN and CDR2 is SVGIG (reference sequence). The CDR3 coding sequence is TGTGCCTGGAGCCTAGACAGGGGGCTTTACGAGCAGTACTTC. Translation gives CAWSLDRGLYEQYF. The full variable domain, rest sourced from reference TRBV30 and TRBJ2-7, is SQTIHQWPATLVQPVGSPLSLECTVEGTSNPNLYWYRQAAGRGLQLLFYSVGIGQISSEVPQNLSASRPQDRQFILSSKKLLLSDSGFYLCAWSLDRGLYEQYFGPGTRLTVT.

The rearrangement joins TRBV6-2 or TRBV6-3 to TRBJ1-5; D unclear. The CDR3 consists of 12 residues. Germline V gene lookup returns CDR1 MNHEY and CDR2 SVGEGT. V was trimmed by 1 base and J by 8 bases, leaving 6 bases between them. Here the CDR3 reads CASSYLGKPQHF. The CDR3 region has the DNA TGTGCCAGCAGTTACTTAGGAAAGCCCCAGCATTTT.

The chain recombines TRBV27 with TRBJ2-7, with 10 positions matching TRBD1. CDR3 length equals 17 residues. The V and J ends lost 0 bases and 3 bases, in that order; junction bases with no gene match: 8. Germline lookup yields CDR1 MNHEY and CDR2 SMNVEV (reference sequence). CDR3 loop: CASSLSIYRDRGYEQYF. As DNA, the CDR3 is TGTGCCAGCAGTTTATCGATATACCGGGACAGGGGCTACGAGCAGTACTTC.

The CDR3 nucleotides read TGCAGCGTTTTACTAGCGGGAGTCTACGAGCAGTACTTC. Its protein is CSVLLAGVYEQYF. The J gene is TRBJ2-7, the V gene TRBV29-1; 11 bases map to TRBD2. There are 13 residues in the CDR3. Germline trimming cut 5 bases from V and 3 bases from J; bases unmatched to any gene: 3. Germline-derived CDR1 and CDR2 are SQVTM and ANQGSEA.

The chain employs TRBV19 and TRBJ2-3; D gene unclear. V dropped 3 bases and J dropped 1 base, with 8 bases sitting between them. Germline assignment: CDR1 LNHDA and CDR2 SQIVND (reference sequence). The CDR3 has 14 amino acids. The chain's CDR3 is CASSIYAGTDTQYF. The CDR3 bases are TGTGCCAGTAGTATTTATGCAGGCACAGATACGCAGTATTTT. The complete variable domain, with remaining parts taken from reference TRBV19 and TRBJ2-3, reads DGGITQSPKYLFRKEGQNVTLSCEQNLNHDAMYWYRQDPGQGLRLIYYSQIVNDFQKGDIAEGYSVSREKKESFPLTVTSAQKNPTAFYLCASSIYAGTDTQYFGPGTRLTVL.

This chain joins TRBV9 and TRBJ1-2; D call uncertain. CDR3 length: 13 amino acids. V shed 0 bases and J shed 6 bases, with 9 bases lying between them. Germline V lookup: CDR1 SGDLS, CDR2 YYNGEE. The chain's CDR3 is CASSVDLTNGYTF. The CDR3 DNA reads TGTGCCAGCAGCGTAGATCTGACGAATGGCTACACCTTC. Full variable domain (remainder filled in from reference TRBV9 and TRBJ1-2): DSGVTQTPKHLITATGQRVTLRCSPRSGDLSVYWYQQSLDQGLQFLIQYYNGEERAKGNILERFSAQQFPDLHSELNLSSLELGDSALYFCASSVDLTNGYTFGSGTRLTVV.

The CDR3 nucleotides are TGTGCCAGCAGCTTGCAGGGAAGGGAGAATCAGCCCCAGCATTTT. Translated: CASSLQGRENQPQHF. V usage is TRBV5-6 and J usage is TRBJ1-5; D is possibly TRBD1 (5 bases). Trimming removed 1 base at V and 4 bases at J, with 12 bases between. The CDR3 length is 15 residues. Germline values: CDR1 SGHDT, CDR2 YYEEEE. The complete variable domain, with remaining parts taken from reference TRBV5-6 and TRBJ1-5, reads DAGVTQSPTHLIKTRGQQVTLRCSPKSGHDTVSWYQQALGQGPQFIFQYYEEEERQRGNFPDRFSGHQFPNYSSELNVNALLLGDSALYLCASSLQGRENQPQHFGDGTRLSIL.

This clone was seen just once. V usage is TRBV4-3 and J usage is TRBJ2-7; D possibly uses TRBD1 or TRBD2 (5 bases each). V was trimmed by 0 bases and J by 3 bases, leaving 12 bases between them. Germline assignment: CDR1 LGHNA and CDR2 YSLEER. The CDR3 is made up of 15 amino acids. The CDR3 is CASSQEGTPYYEQYF. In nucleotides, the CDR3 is TGCGCCAGCAGCCAAGAAGGGACCCCCTACTACGAGCAGTACTTC.

CDR3 region: CASSLGPGYTF. For the CDR3, the DNA is TGTGCCAGCAGCTTAGGCCCGGGCTACACCTTC. This chain links TRBV7-2 with TRBJ1-2; D is uncertain. CDR3 length: 11 amino acids. Germline CDR1 reads SGHTA; CDR2 reads FQGNSA. V shed 1 base and J shed 8 bases, with 5 bases lying between them.

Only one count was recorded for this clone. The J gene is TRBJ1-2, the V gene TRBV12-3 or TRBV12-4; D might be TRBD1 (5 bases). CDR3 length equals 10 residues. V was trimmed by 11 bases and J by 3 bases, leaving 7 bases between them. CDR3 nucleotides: TGTGCCTTGGGGGACTATGGCTACACCTTC. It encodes CALGDYGYTF.